This T cell receptor (beta chain) was retrieved from a study of response to subunit inactivated influenza vaccine. General study findings and limits: Few additional T cells are recruited per seasonal influenza vaccination, authors suggested.

Via MiXCR, TCRdb re-called the RT-PCR reads, giving one row per CDR3 protein. Of around 480,000 distinct CDR3 sequences listed, approximately 11% are singletons. With regard to this clonotype: Its specificity is unknown.

The CDR3 covers 11 residues. V gave up 10 bases and J gave up 2 bases, with 7 bases separating them. This specimen consisted of PBMCs from blood, obtained roughly 47 days after vaccination. The genes are TRBV12-3 or TRBV12-4 and TRBJ2-3; D remains unclear. This receptor was identified in a man between 50 and 59 years old who received an inactivated influenza vaccine. The CDR3 bases are TGTGCCACCGACCTCACAGATACGCAGTATTTT. It translates to CATDLTDTQYF.